These 15 T cell receptor beta chains came from one sample sequenced in a study of Ad26.COV2.S vaccination and SARS-CoV-2 variants. Profiling relied on immunoSEQ multiplex PCR, and the TCRdb table lists in-frame clones only, not all of them. This table holds 100,000 or so clones, about three quarters found once. The starting material was peripheral blood, obtained after recovery from COVID-19. The source of these receptors is a human donor who had recovered from COVID-19.

The chain employs TRBV27 and TRBJ1-1; perhaps TRBD1 as D (5 bases). The V end lost 5 bases, the J end lost 0 bases, and 10 bases lay between the germline ends. Germline V CDR1 and CDR2: MNHEY, SMNVEV (reference sequence). This CDR3 region has 14 residues. CDR3: CASSRGNMNTEAFF. CDR3 bases: TGTGCCAGCAGTCGGGGGAACATGAACACTGAAGCTTTCTTT.

The rearrangement joins TRBV5-1 to TRBJ2-7; 7 bases agree with TRBD1. The length of the CDR3 is 13 residues. V was clipped by 1 base and J by 6 bases; unmatched bases: 4. Germline lookup yields CDR1 SGHRS and CDR2 YFSETQ. CDR3 sequence reads: CASSLKTGSEQYF. In DNA form, the CDR3 reads TGCGCCAGCAGCTTGAAGACAGGGAGCGAGCAGTACTTC.

The chain links TRBV4-1 to TRBJ2-2; D is uncertain. The CDR3 length is 15 residues. Germline V gene lookup returns CDR1 MGHRA and CDR2 YSYEKL. Deletions cut 0 bases from V and 0 bases from J, with 5 bases between. DNA of the CDR3: TGCGCCAGCAGCCAAGAGGCAACGAACACCGGGGAGCTGTTTTTT. Protein: CASSQEATNTGELFF.

The gene calls are TRBV19 and TRBJ1-1; TRBD1 is a possible D gene (5 bases). This CDR3 is 15 amino acids long. Per the germline V gene, CDR1 is LNHDA and CDR2 is SQIVND (reference sequence). V lost 5 bases to trimming and J lost 1 base, with 14 bases between them. The CDR3: CASSLIRDGNTEAFF. DNA of the CDR3: TGTGCCAGTAGTTTGATAAGGGACGGGAACACTGAAGCTTTCTTT. Using reference TRBV19 and TRBJ1-1 for the parts outside the CDR3, the full variable domain is DGGITQSPKYLFRKEGQNVTLSCEQNLNHDAMYWYRQDPGQGLRLIYYSQIVNDFQKGDIAEGYSVSREKKESFPLTVTSAQKNPTAFYLCASSLIRDGNTEAFFGQGTRLTVV.

This chain uses TRBV5-6 with TRBJ2-7; D possibly corresponds to TRBD1 (6 bases). The CDR3 consists of 15 residues. V dropped 4 bases and J dropped 2 bases, with 16 bases sitting between them. Germline V gene lookup returns CDR1 SGHDT and CDR2 YYEEEE. CDR3 sequence: CASSGTGMYTYEQYF. In DNA form, the CDR3 reads TGTGCCAGCAGCGGCACAGGGATGTACACCTACGAGCAGTACTTC.

This sequence joins TRBV5-1 and TRBJ2-5; 12 bases line up with TRBD2. After removal of 3 bases from V and 5 bases from J, the junction contained 5 bases not matched to a gene. Germline lookup yields CDR1 SGHRS and CDR2 YFSETQ. The CDR3 sequence is 15 residues long. The CDR3 sequence: CASSSTSGGPETQYF. In DNA, the CDR3 is TGCGCCAGCAGCTCGACTAGCGGGGGTCCCGAGACCCAGTACTTC.

This clone was seen a handful of times. The chain couples TRBV7-2 to TRBJ1-5; D may be TRBD1 (5 bases). CDR1 is SGHTA, CDR2 FQGNSA, per germline. Trimming took off 5 bases at V and 3 bases at J, with 23 bases between the two ends. This CDR3 contains 18 residues. The CDR3 DNA sequence: TGTGCCAGCAGCACGATAGGGCCCCCACCGGGGGTCAATCAGCCCCAGCATTTT. Translation gives CASSTIGPPPGVNQPQHF.

A single count supports this clone. The CDR3 nucleotides read TGTGCCAGCAGCCAACCCGCACGGCGGGGGCGCACAGATACGCAGTATTTT. As protein: CASSQPARRGRTDTQYF. This rearrangement joins TRBV14 to TRBJ2-3; tentatively, D is TRBD2 (7 bases). The CDR3 has 17 amino acids. Germline V gene lookup returns CDR1 SGHDN and CDR2 FVKESK. Trimming took 2 bases from V and 1 from J, leaving 16 bases between them. The full variable domain, in which reference TRBV14 and TRBJ2-3 provide the parts outside the CDR3, is EAGVTQFPSHSVIEKGQTVTLRCDPISGHDNLYWYRRVMGKEIKFLLHFVKESKQDESGMPNNRFLAERTGGTYSTLKVQPAELEDSGVYFCASSQPARRGRTDTQYFGPGTRLTVL.

The chain links TRBV10-2 to TRBJ2-7; 7 nucleotides agree with TRBD1. With 4 bases clipped from V and 2 bases from J, the junction kept 8 bases outside the gene matches. Germline-derived CDR1 and CDR2 are WSHSY and SAAADI. CDR3 length equals 15 residues. For the CDR3, the DNA is TGCGCCAGCAGTGGGGTGACAGGGTCTGCCTACGAGCAGTACTTC. Amino acids: CASSGVTGSAYEQYF.

A single count supports this clone. The CDR3: CAWSGGTGSGNTIYF. CDR3 DNA: TGTGCCTGGAGTGGAGGGACAGGGTCTGGAAACACCATATATTTT. The V call is TRBV30, the J call TRBJ1-3, with 9 nucleotides matching TRBD1. Germline V lookup: CDR1 GTSNPN, CDR2 SVGIG (reference sequence). J was trimmed by 1 base and V by 1 base; bases with no gene match: 2. The CDR3 has 15 amino acids.

V is TRBV7-6 and J is TRBJ2-2; TRBD2 aligns across 8 bases. The CDR3 contains 16 residues. Germline values: CDR1 SGHVS, CDR2 FNYEAQ. Losses at the gene ends were 1 base for V and 5 bases for J; bases not matched to a gene: 6. The CDR3 region has the DNA TGTGCCAGCAGCTTAGGACGGGGGGGCCTAACCGGGGAGCTGTTTTTT. Translating it yields CASSLGRGGLTGELFF.

J is TRBJ2-2 and V is TRBV9; the D is unclear. The germline V and J ends were trimmed by 4 bases and 1 base, with 14 bases remaining between them. This CDR3 is 16 amino acids long. Germline V gene data show CDR1 as SGDLS and CDR2 as YYNGEE. The CDR3 region has the DNA TGTGCCAGCAGCCCGCACCTCGGCGGGAACACCGGGGAGCTGTTTTTT. Amino acids: CASSPHLGGNTGELFF. Full variable domain (outside the CDR3, taken from reference TRBV9 and TRBJ2-2): DSGVTQTPKHLITATGQRVTLRCSPRSGDLSVYWYQQSLDQGLQFLIQYYNGEERAKGNILERFSAQQFPDLHSELNLSSLELGDSALYFCASSPHLGGNTGELFFGEGSRLTVL.

The V and J genes are TRBV6-5 and TRBJ2-1; no firm D call. The germline gives CDR1 MNHEY, CDR2 SVGAGI. The CDR3 is 11 residues long. V was trimmed by 2 bases and J by 7 bases, leaving 3 bases between them. As DNA, the CDR3 is TGTGCCAGCAGTTACCTGAATGAGCAGTTCTTC. This encodes CASSYLNEQFF.

The count of this clone is one. This CDR3 is CASGVSRADTQYF. The CDR3 DNA is TGTGCCAGCGGGGTCTCTCGGGCAGATACGCAGTATTTT. The chain is built from TRBV11-2 and TRBJ2-3; D is unclear. V lost 8 bases and J 4 bases, leaving 13 bases between the germline ends. Germline loops: CDR1 SGHAT, CDR2 FQNNGV. The CDR3 is 13 amino acids.

The J gene is TRBJ2-5, the V gene TRBV3-1 (or the pseudogene TRBV3-2); 12 bases are shared with TRBD2. V gave up 1 base and J gave up 0 bases; unmatched junction bases: 3. Per the germline V gene, CDR1 is LGHDT and CDR2 is YNNKEL (reference sequence). There are 17 residues in the CDR3. CDR3 residues: CASSQALAGGYQETQYF. CDR3 in DNA: TGTGCCAGCAGCCAAGCGCTAGCGGGGGGGTACCAAGAGACCCAGTACTTC.